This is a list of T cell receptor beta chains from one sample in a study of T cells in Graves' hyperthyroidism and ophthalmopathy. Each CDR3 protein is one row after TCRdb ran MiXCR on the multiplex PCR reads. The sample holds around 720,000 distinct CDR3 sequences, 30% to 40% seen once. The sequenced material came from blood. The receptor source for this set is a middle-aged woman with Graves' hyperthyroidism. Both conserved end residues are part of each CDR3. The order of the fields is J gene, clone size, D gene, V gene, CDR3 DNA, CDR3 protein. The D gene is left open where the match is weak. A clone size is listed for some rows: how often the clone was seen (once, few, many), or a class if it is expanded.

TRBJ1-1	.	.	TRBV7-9	TGTGCCAGCAGCCGAGGGGGGGGGGTGAGCACTGAAGCTTTCTTT	CASSRGGGVSTEAFF
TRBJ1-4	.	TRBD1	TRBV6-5	TGTGCCAGCAGTTCTCTGGGGACAGGGGAAAACGAAAAACTGTTTTTT	CASSSLGTGENEKLFF
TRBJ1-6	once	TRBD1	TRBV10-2	TGCGCCAGCAGAGCCCAGGGGGCTTCCTATAATTCACCCCTCCACTTT	CASRAQGASYNSPLHF
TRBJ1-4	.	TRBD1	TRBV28	TGTGCCAGCGCAAACATCGGGACAGCGAAAGAAAAACTGTTTTTT	CASANIGTAKEKLFF
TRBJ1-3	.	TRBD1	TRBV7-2	TGTGCCAGCAGCTACCGGGGACAGGGGGTCGGAAACACCATATATTTT	CASSYRGQGVGNTIYF
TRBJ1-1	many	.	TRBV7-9	TGTGCCAGCACCTCGGCAGGTAACACTGAAGCTTTCTTT	CASTSAGNTEAFF
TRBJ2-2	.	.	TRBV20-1	TGCAGTGCTGAGGACAGCAACACCGGGGAGCTGTTTTTT	CSAEDSNTGELFF
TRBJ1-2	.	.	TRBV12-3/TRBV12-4	TGTGCCAGCAGTTTTTGGGAGCGGGGCTACACCTTC	CASSFWERGYTF
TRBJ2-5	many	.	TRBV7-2	TGTGCCAGCAGCTTAATGGGGGGAACGGAGACCCAGTACTTC	CASSLMGGTETQYF
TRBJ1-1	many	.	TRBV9	TGTGCCAGCAGCGTAGGGACAGCCGAAGCTTTCTTT	CASSVGTAEAFF
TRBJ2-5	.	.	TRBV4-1	TGCGCCAGCAGCCTTCAACTAGGCCAAGAGACCCAGTACTTC	CASSLQLGQETQYF
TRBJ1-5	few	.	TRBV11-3	TGTGCCAGCAGCTGCCGGAAACGGGGCAATCAGCCCCAGCATTTT	CASSCRKRGNQPQHF
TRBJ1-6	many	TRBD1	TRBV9	TGTGCCAGCAGCAAGACAGGGAGATATTCACCCCTCCACTTT	CASSKTGRYSPLHF
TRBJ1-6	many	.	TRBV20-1	TGCAGTGCTAGAGAGTCAGTGGATACCCTCCACTTT	CSARESVDTLHF
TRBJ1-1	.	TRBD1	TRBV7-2	TGTGCCAGCAGCTTCGGGACAGGGTTATTTCGCCGCCGGAGGACTGAAGCTTTCTTT	CASSFGTGLFRRRRTEAFF
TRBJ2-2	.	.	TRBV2	TGTGCCAGCAGTTTACAGGGCGGTGGGGAGCTGTTTTTT	CASSLQGGGELFF
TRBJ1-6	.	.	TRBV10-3	TGTGCCATCAGTGACAATTCACCCCTCCACTTT	CAISDNSPLHF
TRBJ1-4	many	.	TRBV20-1	TGCAGTGCTAGTTTATCGGGCGGTGAAAAACTGTTTTTT	CSASLSGGEKLFF
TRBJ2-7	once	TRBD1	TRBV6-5	TGTGCCAGCAGTTTATCTTGGGACAGTGCCTACGAGCAGTACTTC	CASSLSWDSAYEQYF
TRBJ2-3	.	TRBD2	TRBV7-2	TGTGCCAGCAGCTCAACCCGCGGGAGGGGGTTAGATACGCAGTATTTT	CASSSTRGRGLDTQYF
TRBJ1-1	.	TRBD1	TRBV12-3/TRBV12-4	TGTGCCGGCAGCCCCGGGGACAGGAACACTGAAGCTTTCTTT	CAGSPGDRNTEAFF
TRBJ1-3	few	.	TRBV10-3	TGTGCCTCCACCGTGGGGACCTCTGGAAACACCATATATTTT	CASTVGTSGNTIYF
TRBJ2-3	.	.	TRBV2	TGTGCCAGCAGTGACTCAGATACGCAGTATTTT	CASSDSDTQYF
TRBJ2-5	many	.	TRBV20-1	TGCAGTGCTAGATTAGCCGGGACGGTGGGCGAGACCCAGTACTTC	CSARLAGTVGETQYF
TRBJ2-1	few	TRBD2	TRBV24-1	TGTGCCACCAGTGGCAGGGCGGGAGAGAAGTTCTTC	CATSGRAGEKFF
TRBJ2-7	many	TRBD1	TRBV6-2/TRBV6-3	TGTGCCAGCAGCCCATCCGGGACAGAGTCCTACGAGCAGTACTTC	CASSPSGTESYEQYF
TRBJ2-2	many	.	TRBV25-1	TGTGCCAGCAGTGAATATAGGGGGGAGAACACCGGGGAGCTGTTTTTT	CASSEYRGENTGELFF
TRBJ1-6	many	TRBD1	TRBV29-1	TGCAGCGTGAGACAGGGGAACGATAATTCACCCCTCCACTTT	CSVRQGNDNSPLHF
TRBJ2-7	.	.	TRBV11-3	TGTGCCAGCAGCTTAGCCGCAGACTACGAGCAGTACTTC	CASSLAADYEQYF
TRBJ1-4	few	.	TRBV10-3	TGTGCCAGCAGTTCACCACCGGACGAGCGGGAAAAACTGTTTTTT	CASSSPPDEREKLFF
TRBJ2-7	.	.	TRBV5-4	TGCGCCAGCAGCCAAGAATGGTTTCCGGGACCAACCTCCTACGAGCAGTACTTC	CASSQEWFPGPTSYEQYF
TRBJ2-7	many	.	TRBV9	TGTGCCAGCAGCAGCCAAAGAGACGAGCAGTACTTC	CASSSQRDEQYF
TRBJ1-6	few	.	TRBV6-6	TGTGCCAGCCAACGGGGCAGCTCCTATAATTCACCCCTCCACTTT	CASQRGSSYNSPLHF
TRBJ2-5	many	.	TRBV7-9	TGTGCCAGCAGCTTAGTCGTCAGTCACCAAGAGACCCAGTACTTC	CASSLVVSHQETQYF
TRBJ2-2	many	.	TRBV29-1	TGCAGCGTTTTCAGAATAAACACCGGGGAGCTGTTTTTT	CSVFRINTGELFF
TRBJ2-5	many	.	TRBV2	TGTGCCAGCAGTATAGGGGCCTCCGGGGAGACCCAGTACTTC	CASSIGASGETQYF
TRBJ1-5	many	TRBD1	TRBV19	TGTGCCAGTAAGCAACAGGGGAATCAGCCCCAGCATTTT	CASKQQGNQPQHF
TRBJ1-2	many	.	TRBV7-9	TGTGCCAGCAGCAGGGACCCCTATGGCTACACCTTC	CASSRDPYGYTF
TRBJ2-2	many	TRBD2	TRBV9	TGTGCCAGCAGCATACGTTTAGCGGGGGCGAACACCGGGGAGCTGTTTTTT	CASSIRLAGANTGELFF
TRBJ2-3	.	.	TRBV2	TGTGCCAGCAGTGAGAGTGAATGGACAGATACGCAGTATTTT	CASSESEWTDTQYF
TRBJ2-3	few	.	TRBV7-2	TGTGCCAGCAGGGTCGTGGGAAGGCGGCGCACAGATACGCAGTATTTT	CASRVVGRRRTDTQYF
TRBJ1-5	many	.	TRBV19	TGTGCCAGTAGTGACCGGAGGGATCAGCCCCAGCATTTT	CASSDRRDQPQHF
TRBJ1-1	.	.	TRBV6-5	TGTGCCAGCAGTTACTCTGTTTACGTGGGCACTGAAGCTTTCTTT	CASSYSVYVGTEAFF
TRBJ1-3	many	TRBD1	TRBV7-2	TGTGCCAGCAGCACGTACAGGGGGCGTAACACCATATATTTT	CASSTYRGRNTIYF
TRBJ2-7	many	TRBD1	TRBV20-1	TGCAGTGCGGCACCCGACAGGGTACACGAGCAGTACTTC	CSAAPDRVHEQYF
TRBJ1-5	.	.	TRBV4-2	TGTGCCAGCAGCCAGGGCGGAATAGGGGGCAATCAGCCCCAGCATTTT	CASSQGGIGGNQPQHF
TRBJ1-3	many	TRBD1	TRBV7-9	TGTGCCAGCAGCTCGACAGGGGCCAGCCTAAGAAACACCATATATTTT	CASSSTGASLRNTIYF
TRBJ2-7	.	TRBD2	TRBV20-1	TGCAGTGCTCCGACTAGCGGGAGGGTTATGCGTTACAATGAGCAGTACTTC	CSAPTSGRVMRYNEQYF
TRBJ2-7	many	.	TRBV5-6	TGTGCCAGCAGCGTAACATGGGACGAGCAGTACTTC	CASSVTWDEQYF
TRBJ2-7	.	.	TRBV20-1	TGCAGTGCTAGCCTCGGGGGGCTTGGCAACGAGCAGTACTTC	CSASLGGLGNEQYF
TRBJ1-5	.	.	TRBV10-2	TGCGCCAGCAGCCCTCGTGCAGGGACTAGCAATCAGCCCCAGCATTTT	CASSPRAGTSNQPQHF